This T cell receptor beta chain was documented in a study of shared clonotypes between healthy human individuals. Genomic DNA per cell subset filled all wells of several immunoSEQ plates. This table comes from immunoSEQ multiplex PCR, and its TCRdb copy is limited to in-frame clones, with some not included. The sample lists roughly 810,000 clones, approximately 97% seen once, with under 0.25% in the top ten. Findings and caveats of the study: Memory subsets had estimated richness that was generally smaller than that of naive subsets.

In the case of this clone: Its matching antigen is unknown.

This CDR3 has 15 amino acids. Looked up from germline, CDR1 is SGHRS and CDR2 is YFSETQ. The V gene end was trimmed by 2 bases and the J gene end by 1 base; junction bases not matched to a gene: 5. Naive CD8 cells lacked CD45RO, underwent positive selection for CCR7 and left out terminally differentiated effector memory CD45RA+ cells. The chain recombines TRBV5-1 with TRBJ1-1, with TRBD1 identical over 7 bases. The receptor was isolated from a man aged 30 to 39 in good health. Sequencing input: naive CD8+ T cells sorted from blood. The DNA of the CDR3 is TGCGCCAGCAGCTTACAGGGGCCCCCGAACACTGAAGCTTTCTTT. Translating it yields CASSLQGPPNTEAFF. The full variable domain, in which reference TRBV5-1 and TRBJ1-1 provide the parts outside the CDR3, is KAGVTQTPRYLIKTRGQQVTLSCSPISGHRSVSWYQQTPGQGLQFLFEYFSETQRNKGNFPGRFSGRQFSNSRSEMNVSTLELGDSALYLCASSLQGPPNTEAFFGQGTRLTVV.